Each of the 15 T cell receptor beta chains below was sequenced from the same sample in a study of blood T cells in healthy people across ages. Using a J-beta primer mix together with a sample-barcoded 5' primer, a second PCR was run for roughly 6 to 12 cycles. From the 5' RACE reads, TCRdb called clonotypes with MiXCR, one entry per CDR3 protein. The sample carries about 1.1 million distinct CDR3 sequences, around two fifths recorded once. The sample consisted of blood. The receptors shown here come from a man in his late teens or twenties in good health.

CDR3 region: CASTRKPWNQQFF. Written as DNA, the CDR3 is TGTGCCAGCACTCGGAAACCCTGGAACCAGCAGTTCTTC. The J gene is TRBJ2-1, the V gene TRBV6-2 or TRBV6-3; D unclear. Trimming stripped 7 bases from V and 11 bases from J, with 18 bases between. CDR1 and CDR2 (germline): MNHEY, SVGEGT. This CDR3 is 13 amino acids long.

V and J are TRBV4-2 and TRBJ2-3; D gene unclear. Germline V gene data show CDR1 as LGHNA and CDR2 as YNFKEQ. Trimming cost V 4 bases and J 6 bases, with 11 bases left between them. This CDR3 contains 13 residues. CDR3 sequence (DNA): TGTGCCAGCAGCCGGGCCCCTTTGGATACGCAGTATTTT. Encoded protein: CASSRAPLDTQYF.

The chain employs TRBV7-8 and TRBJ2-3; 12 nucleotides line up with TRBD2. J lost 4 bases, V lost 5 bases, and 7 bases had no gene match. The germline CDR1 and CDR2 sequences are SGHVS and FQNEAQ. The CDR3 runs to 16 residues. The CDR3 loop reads CASSILAGGSADTQYF. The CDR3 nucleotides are TGTGCCAGCAGCATACTAGCGGGGGGAAGCGCAGATACGCAGTATTTT.

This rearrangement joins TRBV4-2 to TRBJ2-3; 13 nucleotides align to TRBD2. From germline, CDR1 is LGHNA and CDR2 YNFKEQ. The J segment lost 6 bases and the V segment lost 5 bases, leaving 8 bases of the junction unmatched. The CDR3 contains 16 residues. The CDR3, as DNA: TGTGCCAGCAGCGTTCCCGGGACTAGCGGGGTGGATACGCAGTATTTT. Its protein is CASSVPGTSGVDTQYF.

The CDR3 sequence: CSATGTSGGQETQYF. The CDR3 DNA follows: TGCAGTGCTACCGGGACTAGCGGGGGACAAGAGACCCAGTACTTC. The chain links TRBV20-1 to TRBJ2-5, with 14 bases fitting TRBD2. The CDR3 contains 15 residues. Germline loops: CDR1 DFQATT, CDR2 SNEGSKA (reference sequence). V shed 4 bases, J shed 2 bases, and the junction held 3 bases outside the gene matches.

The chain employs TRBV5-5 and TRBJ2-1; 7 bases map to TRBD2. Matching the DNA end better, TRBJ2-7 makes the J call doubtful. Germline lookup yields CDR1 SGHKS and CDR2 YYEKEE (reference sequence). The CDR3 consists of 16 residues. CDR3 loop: CASSLGQTSSYNEQYF. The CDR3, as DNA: TGTGCCAGCAGCTTGGGACAGACTAGCTCCTACAATGAGCAGTACTTC.

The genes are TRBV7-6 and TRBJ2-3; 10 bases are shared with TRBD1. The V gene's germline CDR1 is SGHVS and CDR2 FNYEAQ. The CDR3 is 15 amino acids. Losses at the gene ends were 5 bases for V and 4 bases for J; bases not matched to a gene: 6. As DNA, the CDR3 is TGTGCCAGCAGCCCGACAGGGGGCATGGCAGATACGCAGTATTTT. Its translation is CASSPTGGMADTQYF.

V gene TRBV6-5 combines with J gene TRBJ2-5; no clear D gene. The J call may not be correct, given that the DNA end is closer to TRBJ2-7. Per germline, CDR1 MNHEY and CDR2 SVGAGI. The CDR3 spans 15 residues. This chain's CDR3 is CASSYSGPPRAEQYF. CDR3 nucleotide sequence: TGTGCCAGCAGTTACTCAGGCCCACCAAGGGCCGAGCAGTACTTC.

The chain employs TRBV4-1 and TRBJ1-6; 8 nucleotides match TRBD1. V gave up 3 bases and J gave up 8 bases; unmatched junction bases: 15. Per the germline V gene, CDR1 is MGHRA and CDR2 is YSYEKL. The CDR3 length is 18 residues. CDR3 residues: CASSHSFPGTGGDSPLHF. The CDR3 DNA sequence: TGCGCCAGCAGCCATAGTTTTCCCGGGACAGGCGGCGATTCACCCCTCCACTTT.

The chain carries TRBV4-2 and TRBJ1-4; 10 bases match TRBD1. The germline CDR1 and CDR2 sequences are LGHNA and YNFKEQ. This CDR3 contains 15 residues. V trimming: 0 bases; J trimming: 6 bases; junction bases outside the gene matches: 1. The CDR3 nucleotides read TGTGCCAGCAGCCAAGATGGGACAGGGGATGAAAAACTGTTTTTT. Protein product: CASSQDGTGDEKLFF.

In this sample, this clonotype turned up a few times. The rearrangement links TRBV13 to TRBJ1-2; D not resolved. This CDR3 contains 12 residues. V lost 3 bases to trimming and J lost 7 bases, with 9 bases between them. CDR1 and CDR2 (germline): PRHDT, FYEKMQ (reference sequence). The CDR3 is CASSFEAPGYTF. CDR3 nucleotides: TGTGCCAGCAGCTTCGAGGCACCTGGCTACACCTTC.

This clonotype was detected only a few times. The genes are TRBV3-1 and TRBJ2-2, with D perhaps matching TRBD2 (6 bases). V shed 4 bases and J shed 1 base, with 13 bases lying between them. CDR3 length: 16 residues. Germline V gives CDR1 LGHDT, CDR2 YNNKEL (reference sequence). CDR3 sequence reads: CASSLYGTENTGELFF. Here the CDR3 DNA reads TGTGCCAGCAGCCTCTACGGGACTGAGAACACCGGGGAGCTGTTTTTT.

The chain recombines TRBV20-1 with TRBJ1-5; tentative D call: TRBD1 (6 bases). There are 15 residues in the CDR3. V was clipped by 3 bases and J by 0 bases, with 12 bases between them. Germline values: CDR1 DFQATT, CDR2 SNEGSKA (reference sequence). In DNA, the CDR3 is TGCAGTGCTAGGGGGGGACACTATAGCAATCAGCCCCAGCATTTT. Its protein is CSARGGHYSNQPQHF.

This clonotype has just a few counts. The CDR3 spells CASSFLGERGRETQYF. The CDR3 coding sequence is TGTGCCAGCAGTTTCCTGGGGGAGCGGGGGCGAGAGACCCAGTACTTC. J is TRBJ2-5 and V is TRBV27; 8 bases match TRBD2. The ends lost 3 bases at V and 4 bases at J; junction bases unmatched: 10. The CDR3 has 16 amino acids. Germline V gives CDR1 MNHEY, CDR2 SMNVEV (reference sequence).

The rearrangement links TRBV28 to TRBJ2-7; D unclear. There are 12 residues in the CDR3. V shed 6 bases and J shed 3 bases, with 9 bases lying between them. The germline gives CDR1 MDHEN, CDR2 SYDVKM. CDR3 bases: TGTGCCAGCAGCAAGATGAGCTACGAGCAGTACTTC. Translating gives CASSKMSYEQYF.